This paragraph covers one T cell receptor (beta chain) sequence. From germline, CDR1 is KGHSH and CDR2 LQKENI. The CDR3 contains 15 residues. Trimming removed 6 bases from V and 1 base from J, with 15 bases in between. The sample comes from a study of response to subunit inactivated influenza vaccine. TCRdb reanalysed the RT-PCR reads using MiXCR and keeps one entry per CDR3 protein. The table records about 540,000 distinct CDR3 sequences, roughly 25% of them present only once. The same data also went into a second study, on T cells expressing NK-cell markers. That report notes: The TCR beta cDNA came from 5'RACE template switching with UMIs. The authors derived TCR beta repertoires from sorted CD3+CD56+NKG2C+, CD3+CD56+NKG2C- and CD3+CD56-NKG2C+ T cells. Sorting in several experiments was restricted by an anti-gamma-delta TCR antibody to alpha-beta TCR T cells. The CD3+CD56-NKG2C+ fraction of several donors was likewise dominated by these clonotypes.

The receptor was isolated from a man in his fifties or sixties who received an inactivated influenza vaccine. The chain joins TRBV18 to TRBJ2-5, with D possibly being TRBD1 (6 bases). This specimen was CD4+ T cells sorted from PBMCs, taken about 13 days after vaccination. CDR3 amino acids: CASSPSGTIQETQYF. The CDR3 DNA reads TGTGCCAGCTCGCCATCCGGGACAATCCAAGAGACCCAGTACTTC.